A selection of T cell receptor beta chains follows, all from one sample in a study of OX40 agonist ivuxolimab in advanced cancers. Data came from immunoSEQ multiplex PCR; TCRdb stores just in-frame clones and leaves some out. In the table there are 50,000 or so clones, approximately 85% of which are singletons. The sequencing used CD4+ or CD8+ T cells sorted from blood, collected in a trial of the OX40 agonist ivuxolimab. The receptors come from an adult with an advanced solid tumor such as melanoma, head and neck, liver or kidney cancer. CDR3s include the opening cysteine and the closing phenylalanine or tryptophan. The D gene is left open where the match is weak. Size is stated for part of the rows, as once, few or many counts, or as a class when the clone is expanded.

j_call d_call v_call clone_size cdr3_nt cdr3_aa
TRBJ2-5 NA TRBV30 NA TGTGCCTGGAGTGGCCCCACGGGGTTCCAAGAGACCCAGTACTTC CAWSGPTGFQETQYF
TRBJ1-1 NA TRBV29-1 NA TGCAGCGTACTAGAGGGAGGCACTGAAGCTTTCTTT CSVLEGGTEAFF
TRBJ2-2 TRBD1 TRBV5-4 NA TGTGCCAGCAGCTCGGGACAGGGTGGCACCGGGGAGCTGTTTTTT CASSSGQGGTGELFF
TRBJ2-7 NA TRBV6-5 NA TGTGCCAGCATTTCCGGAACATCCTACGAGCAGTACTTC CASISGTSYEQYF
TRBJ2-6 NA TRBV7-9 once TGTGCCAGCAGTCCAACAGGGCCCCTCTCTGGGGCCAACGTCCTGACTTTC CASSPTGPLSGANVLTF
TRBJ1-1 NA TRBV13 NA TGTGCCAGCAGCTTACAGGTGAGGGAGACTGAAGCTTTCTTT CASSLQVRETEAFF
TRBJ2-1 NA TRBV6-4 NA TGTGCCAGCAGTGAAACGCTTGGGCCGAATGAGCAGTTCTTC CASSETLGPNEQFF
TRBJ2-5 NA TRBV7-9 few TGTGCCAGCAGCTTAGCATGGGGCAGACAAGAGACCCAGTACTTC CASSLAWGRQETQYF
TRBJ2-3 NA TRBV15 NA TGTGCCACCAGCGTTAGTAGCAAGCAGTATTTT CATSVSSKQYF
TRBJ2-1 TRBD1 TRBV19 NA TGTGCCAGTAGTATTGGTCGGGACAGCCAGTATAAGCAGTTCTTC CASSIGRDSQYKQFF
TRBJ2-4 NA TRBV5-6 NA TGTGCCAGCAGCTTGAACGCAGGGGGGAACATTCAGTACTTC CASSLNAGGNIQYF
TRBJ1-1 TRBD1 TRBV7-6 NA TGTGCCAGCAGCCCCGGACAGGGAGGGACTGAAGCTTTCTTT CASSPGQGGTEAFF
TRBJ2-1 NA TRBV25-1 NA TGTGCCAGCAGTGAAGATCTGGGCGGAACTACCTACAATGAGCAGTTCTTC CASSEDLGGTTYNEQFF
TRBJ1-1 NA TRBV6-5 NA TGTGCCAGCAGTTACTCGGCAGGACCTTTGAACACTGAAGCTTTCTTT CASSYSAGPLNTEAFF
TRBJ2-7 NA TRBV2 NA TGTGCCAGCAGTGTTTCCCGAACCGGGACCTCCTACGAGCAGTACTTC CASSVSRTGTSYEQYF
TRBJ2-7 NA TRBV5-1 NA TGCGCCAGCAGCTTGGTTGGCGGGGGCGCTTTTTACGAGCAGTACTTC CASSLVGGGAFYEQYF
TRBJ2-7 TRBD1 TRBV14 NA TGTGCCAGCAGCTCCCGGGACAGGGGCTCCTACGAGCAGTACTTC CASSSRDRGSYEQYF
TRBJ2-1 TRBD2 TRBV6-5 NA TGTGCCAGCAGTTCTCAAACTAGCGGGAGCTACAATGAGCAGTTCTTC CASSSQTSGSYNEQFF
TRBJ2-3 NA TRBV13 NA TGTGCCAGCAGCTCACTAGCCGCGGATGGAGATACGCAGTATTTT CASSSLAADGDTQYF
TRBJ2-3 NA TRBV9 NA TGTGCCAGCAGCCTGTGGGGACTGTCCACAGATACGCAGTATTTT CASSLWGLSTDTQYF
TRBJ2-3 NA TRBV6-4 NA TGTGCCAGCAGCGCTACGGGAGCCGGTACGCAGTATTTT CASSATGAGTQYF
TRBJ1-6 NA TRBV19 NA TGTGCCAGTAGCGATACTCCTTCGTCACCCCTCCACTTT CASSDTPSSPLHF
TRBJ2-5 NA TRBV6-6 NA TGTGCCAGCGGCCCGCAAGTGGGGTTTGAGACCCAGTACTTC CASGPQVGFETQYF
TRBJ2-7 NA TRBV15 once TGTGCCACCAGCTCAAGGACAGAGTCCTACGAGCAGTACTTC CATSSRTESYEQYF
TRBJ1-3 NA TRBV6-5 NA TGTGCCAGCAGCCCCGCATCGATCTCTGGAAACACCATATATTTT CASSPASISGNTIYF
TRBJ2-5 NA TRBV7-8 NA TGTGCCAGCAGCGAGGGGTTCGGCTATGAGACCCAGTACTTC CASSEGFGYETQYF
TRBJ1-1 TRBD1 TRBV6-1 NA TGTGCCAGCAGGGGACAGGGTGGATTCCTGGAAGCTTTCTTT CASRGQGGFLEAFF
TRBJ2-1 NA TRBV15 NA TGTGCCACCAGCAGAGATCTTGGCCACTACAATGAGCAGTTCTTC CATSRDLGHYNEQFF
TRBJ1-2 TRBD1 TRBV5-6 NA TGTGCCAGCACCAGGGGGGGCCTCTATGGCTACACCTTC CASTRGGLYGYTF
TRBJ2-5 NA TRBV7-9 NA TGTGCCAGCAGTCCCCCTGGGCGGGGAGAGACCCAGTACTTC CASSPPGRGETQYF
TRBJ1-2 NA TRBV5-1 NA TGCGCCAGCAGCTTGTCCCCCACGGAAATTCCTAACTATGGCTACACCTTC CASSLSPTEIPNYGYTF
TRBJ2-1 NA TRBV19 NA TGTGCCAGTAGTCCAAGGGGGTTATGGCGGGACTACAATGAGCAGTTCTTC CASSPRGLWRDYNEQFF
TRBJ1-2 TRBD1 TRBV15 NA TGTGCCACAATGCTGACAGGGGGCTATGGCTACACCTTC CATMLTGGYGYTF
TRBJ2-3 TRBD1 TRBV13 NA TGTGCCAGCAGCCACCGGGACAGGGACCGAAAGTATTTT CASSHRDRDRKYF
TRBJ2-1 TRBD1 TRBV10-2 NA TGCGCCACCTCGGACAGGAGCTCCTACAATGAGCAGTTCTTC CATSDRSSYNEQFF
TRBJ2-1 TRBD2 TRBV19 NA TGTGCCAGTACTCCCAACGGACTAGCGATACTACATGAGCAGTTCTTC CASTPNGLAILHEQFF
TRBJ2-1 NA TRBV18 NA TGTGCCAGCTCACCAAGGGACCTGGGGAATGAGCAGTTCTTC CASSPRDLGNEQFF
TRBJ1-5 NA TRBV19 NA TGTGCCAGTAGTGATACAGGAGCCCTTAATCAGCCCCAGCATTTT CASSDTGALNQPQHF
TRBJ2-2 TRBD1 TRBV4-3 NA TGCGCCAGCAGCCAAGGACAGGGCGGAAACACCGGGGAGCTGTTTTTT CASSQGQGGNTGELFF
TRBJ2-5 NA TRBV11-2 NA TGTGCCAGCAGCTTAGAAGGGGTGGAGACCCAGTACTTC CASSLEGVETQYF
TRBJ2-7 NA TRBV6-5 NA TGTGCCAGCACCACCGCCTACGAGCAGTACTTC CASTTAYEQYF
TRBJ2-7 NA TRBV6-4 NA TGTGCCAGCATTAACAGCGCCTACGAGCAGTACTTC CASINSAYEQYF
TRBJ2-1 NA TRBV7-2 NA TGTGCCAGCATGGTCGAAGCGGCCTACAATGGGCAGTTCTTC CASMVEAAYNGQFF
TRBJ1-1 NA TRBV5-6 once TGTGCCAGCAGCTTGGCCGCCGGCACTGAAGCTTTCTTT CASSLAAGTEAFF
TRBJ2-7 TRBD2 TRBV2 NA TGTGCCAGCAGTGAAAACGGACTAGCATTTACTTCAGACTACGAGCAGTACTTC CASSENGLAFTSDYEQYF
TRBJ2-7 NA TRBV7-2 few TGTGCCAGCAGCTTAGAGGGGGGCAGGGGGAACGAGCAGTACTTC CASSLEGGRGNEQYF
TRBJ2-7 NA TRBV11-3 NA TGTGCCAGCAGCCTGTACCAGGGCGACGAGCAGTACTTC CASSLYQGDEQYF
TRBJ1-5 NA TRBV28 NA TGTGCCAGCAGTTCCGGGCGAGAAGCCCAGCATTTT CASSSGREAQHF
TRBJ2-6 NA TRBV23-1 NA TGCGCCAGCAGTTTAATCCGGCTTTCTGGGGCCAACGTCCTGACTTTC CASSLIRLSGANVLTF
TRBJ2-7 NA TRBV21-1 NA TGTGCCAGCAGCAATTGGTCCTACGAGCAGTACTTC CASSNWSYEQYF
TRBJ2-7 NA TRBV7-3 NA TGTGCCAGCAGCTTAGGCGCGGAGTACGAGCAGTACTTC CASSLGAEYEQYF
TRBJ1-1 NA TRBV11-3 NA TGTGCCAGCAGCTTAAACAGGCTTGGTGAAGCTTTCTTT CASSLNRLGEAFF
TRBJ1-5 TRBD1 TRBV19 NA TGTGCCACCAGGGGGGCTGCCTTGGAGCCCCAGCATTTT CATRGAALEPQHF
TRBJ2-1 TRBD2 TRBV6-5 NA TGTGCCAGCAGTTACTCCCCAGCGGGGGTTGAGCAGTTCTTC CASSYSPAGVEQFF
TRBJ2-7 TRBD2 TRBV11-3 NA TGTGCCAGCAGCTCGTTAGCGGGAGGGAGCTACGAGCAGTACTTC CASSSLAGGSYEQYF